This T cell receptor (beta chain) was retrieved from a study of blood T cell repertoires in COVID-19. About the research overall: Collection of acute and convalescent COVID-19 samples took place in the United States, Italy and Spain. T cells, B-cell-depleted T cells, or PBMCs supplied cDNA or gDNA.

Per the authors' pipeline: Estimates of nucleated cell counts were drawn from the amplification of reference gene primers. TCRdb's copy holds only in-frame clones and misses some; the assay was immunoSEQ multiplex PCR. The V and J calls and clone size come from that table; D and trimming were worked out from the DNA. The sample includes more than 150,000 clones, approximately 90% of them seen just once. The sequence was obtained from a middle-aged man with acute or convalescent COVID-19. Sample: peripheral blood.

For the CDR3, the DNA is TGCGCCAGCAGCTTCGGGGAGACCCAGTACTTC. Its protein is CASSFGETQYF. The rearrangement joins TRBV5-1 to TRBJ2-5; no reliable D call. This CDR3 is 11 amino acids long. Between the trimmed V and J ends, which lost 2 bases and 5 bases, there was a span of 4 bases. The V gene's germline CDR1 is SGHRS and CDR2 YFSETQ.